This TCR beta chain was captured by sequencing in a study of T-cell memory formation after mild COVID-19. Study-wide findings and caveats: Contracting CD4+ clones sat mainly in CM and EM; CD8+ in EMRA.

This clonotype has at least ten counts. Its antigen is as yet unknown. 5'RACE primed from the constant segment yielded TCR alpha and TCR beta cDNA libraries bearing sample barcodes and UMIs. TCRdb analysed the 5' RACE reads with MiXCR anew, one entry per CDR3 protein. The table has around 160,000 distinct CDR3 sequences, around a tenth seen once. The germline V gene encodes CDR1 SGHRS and CDR2 YFSETQ. The junction had 5 bases not matched to a gene; V was cut back by 4 bases and J by 3 bases. The CDR3 has 14 amino acids. What was sequenced was PBMCs or a T cell subset sorted from them (not recorded which). The rearrangement links TRBV5-1 to TRBJ1-1; 8 nucleotides line up with TRBD1. The TCR comes from a man aged 18 to 35 who had mild COVID-19 (a few samples of this study predate the infection). Cell type and time point are not known. Here the CDR3 reads CASSLGTGDTEAFF. The CDR3 DNA reads as TGCGCCAGCAGCCTGGGGACAGGTGACACTGAAGCTTTCTTT.